A single TCR beta chain is shown here with its context. Treatment here: oral pan-JAK inhibitor, 5-10 mg twice daily. The germline V gene encodes CDR1 SGHTA and CDR2 FQGNSA. V was cut by 5 bases and J by 0 bases, with 4 bases left in between. This CDR3 has 12 amino acids. The data are from a study of CD8+ T cells in alopecia areata. Looking at the study overall: Tofacitinib therapy lasting 6 to 18 months was followed by 6 months off drug.

Reverse transcribed after extraction, RNA yielded cDNA as the sequencing template. TCRdb keeps only in-frame clones here, not all; method: immunoSEQ multiplex PCR. The sample contains 150,000 to 250,000 clones, roughly 60% of which appear only once. The rearrangement joins TRBV7-2 to TRBJ2-5; no reliable D call. The sequence came from a human donor with alopecia areata. Material: CD4+ T cells sorted from blood, obtained at week 24, from a patient treated with tofacitinib. CDR3 nucleotide sequence: TGTGCCAGCAGCCCACACCAAGAGACCCAGTACTTC. This encodes CASSPHQETQYF.